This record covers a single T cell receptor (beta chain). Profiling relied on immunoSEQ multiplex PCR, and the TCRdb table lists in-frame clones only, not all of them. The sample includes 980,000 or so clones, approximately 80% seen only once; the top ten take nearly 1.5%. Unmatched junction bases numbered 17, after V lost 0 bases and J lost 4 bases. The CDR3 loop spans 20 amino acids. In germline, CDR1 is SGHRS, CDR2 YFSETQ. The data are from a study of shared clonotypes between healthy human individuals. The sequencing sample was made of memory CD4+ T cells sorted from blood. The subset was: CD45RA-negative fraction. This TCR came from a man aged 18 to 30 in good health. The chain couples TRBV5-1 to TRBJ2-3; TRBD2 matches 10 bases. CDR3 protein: CASSLGSSHLGLAEPDTQYF. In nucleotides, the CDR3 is TGCGCCAGCAGCTTGGGTTCTTCCCACCTCGGACTAGCGGAACCAGATACGCAGTATTTT.